The 20 T cell receptor beta chains below were found in one sample sequenced in a study of T cell responses to AZD1222 COVID-19 vaccine. TCRdb's copy holds only in-frame clones and misses some; the assay was immunoSEQ multiplex PCR. The profile shows some 110,000 clones, roughly 92% of them singletons. The sequencing here drew on peripheral blood, taken on day 0 of AZD1222 vaccination. These receptors all stem from an adult in good health.

The rearrangement links TRBV28 to TRBJ1-5; D call uncertain. The CDR3 consists of 12 residues. V was pared by 6 bases and J by 5 bases, with 8 bases between. The germline V gene has CDR1 MDHEN and CDR2 SYDVKM. The CDR3 is CASSLRDQPQHF. DNA of the CDR3: TGTGCCAGCAGCCTAAGGGATCAGCCCCAGCATTTT.

This clone was seen a single time. This chain connects TRBV9 to TRBJ2-1, with TRBD2 matching 9 bases. The CDR3 is 13 amino acids. Germline V CDR1 and CDR2: SGDLS, YYNGEE. The ends lost 2 bases at V and 12 bases at J; junction bases unmatched: 6. The CDR3 sequence: CASSVLAGGGQFF. In DNA, the CDR3 is TGTGCCAGCAGCGTCCTGGCGGGAGGGGGGCAGTTCTTC.

The rearrangement links TRBV3-1 (or the pseudogene TRBV3-2) to TRBJ1-3; no reliable D call. The germline CDR1 and CDR2 sequences are LGHDT and YNNKEL (reference sequence). Trimming shortened V by 1 base and J by 4 bases, and 8 bases separated the two germline ends. The CDR3 spans 14 residues. The chain's CDR3 is CASSQAAGGNTIYF. The CDR3 DNA is TGTGCCAGCAGCCAAGCGGCAGGAGGAAACACCATATATTTT.

This clone came up a few times. The chain employs TRBV9 and TRBJ1-2; D is possibly TRBD1 (5 bases). There are 16 residues in the CDR3. The V gene's germline CDR1 is SGDLS and CDR2 YYNGEE. V lost 0 bases to trimming and J lost 7 bases, with 19 bases between them. This chain's CDR3 is CASSVVTGPMRGGYTF. Written as DNA, the CDR3 is TGTGCCAGCAGCGTAGTTACGGGACCAATGAGGGGTGGCTACACCTTC.

The gene calls are TRBV4-3 and TRBJ1-3; D is perhaps TRBD1 (5 bases). This CDR3 is built from 15 residues. Trimming cost V 0 bases and J 5 bases, with 11 bases left between them. The germline CDR1 and CDR2 sequences are LGHNA and YSLEER. As DNA, the CDR3 is TGCGCCAGCAGCCAAGATTCAGGGAATCGAAACACCATATATTTT. Translated, it gives CASSQDSGNRNTIYF.

This sequence joins TRBV2 and TRBJ1-4; D unresolved. This CDR3 has 15 residues. V lost 1 base and J lost 8, with 14 bases in between. Germline-derived CDR1 and CDR2 are SNHLY and FYNNEI. The CDR3 bases are TGTGCCAGCAGTGAAGAGGCCACGGTTGGCGAAAAACTGTTTTTT. It specifies CASSEEATVGEKLFF.

J is TRBJ2-7 and V is TRBV7-2; 9 bases line up with TRBD1. The J segment lost 2 bases and the V segment lost 5 bases, leaving 10 bases of the junction unmatched. The CDR3 length is 16 residues. Germline V lookup: CDR1 SGHTA, CDR2 FQGNSA. In nucleotides, the CDR3 is TGTGCCAGCAGCCTGGCCTCGGACAGGGGAGCCTACGAGCAGTACTTC. Translating gives CASSLASDRGAYEQYF.

This chain links TRBV6-5 with TRBJ1-1; 8 bases are shared with TRBD1. Trimming removed 2 bases from V and 1 base from J; junction bases left unmatched: 3. Per the germline V gene, CDR1 is MNHEY and CDR2 is SVGAGI. CDR3 length equals 15 residues. CDR3 sequence reads: CASSYLGTGNTEAFF. The DNA of the CDR3 is TGTGCCAGCAGTTACCTCGGGACAGGGAACACTGAAGCTTTCTTT.

The rearrangement uses TRBV3-1 (or the pseudogene TRBV3-2) and TRBJ2-1; possible D gene TRBD2, 6 bases. Trimming left V 2 bases short and J 5 bases short, with 16 bases between. The CDR3 covers 16 residues. CDR1 is LGHDT, CDR2 YNNKEL, per germline (reference sequence). The CDR3 coding sequence is TGTGCCAGCAGCCAACCCCGCGGGACTGTACACAATGAGCAGTTCTTC. Its translation: CASSQPRGTVHNEQFF.

The chain employs TRBV29-1 and TRBJ1-3, with TRBD1 as a possible D gene (6 bases). V lost 7 bases, J lost 4 bases, and 14 bases lay in between. The CDR3 has 13 amino acids. Per germline, CDR1 SQVTM and CDR2 ANQGSEA. The CDR3 here is CSAVTGLGNTIYF. Written as DNA, the CDR3 is TGCAGCGCCGTGACAGGTCTGGGAAACACCATATATTTT.

The table lists this clone with a count of one. The rearrangement links TRBV6-1 to TRBJ1-1, with D unclear. Looked up from germline, CDR1 is MNHNS and CDR2 is SASEGT. The CDR3 covers 13 residues. The germline V and J ends were trimmed by 2 bases and 2 bases, with 6 bases remaining between them. The CDR3 nucleotides read TGTGCCAGCAGTGAATTGATAAACACTGAAGCTTTCTTT. This codes for CASSELINTEAFF.

The CDR3 here is CASSQQGRTEAFF. CDR3 nucleotides: TGTGCCAGCAGCCAACAGGGAAGGACTGAAGCTTTCTTT. The rearrangement joins TRBV3-1 (or the pseudogene TRBV3-2) to TRBJ1-1; weak D call: TRBD1 (5 bases). CDR1 LGHDT and CDR2 YNNKEL come from the germline V gene (reference sequence). CDR3 length: 13 residues. The V gene lost 2 bases and the J gene lost 5 bases, with 9 bases spanning the gap.

The chain recombines TRBV5-1 with TRBJ1-4; D is ambiguous. V was shortened by 5 bases and J by 5 bases, with 10 bases between the two germline ends. This CDR3 is 13 amino acids long. Germline CDR1 is SGHRS and CDR2 is YFSETQ. The CDR3 is CASRPGLNEKLFF. The CDR3 coding sequence is TGCGCCAGCAGACCGGGCCTAAATGAAAAACTGTTTTTT.

This clone turned up a few times. The chain joins TRBV28 to TRBJ2-6, with 14 bases identical to TRBD2. Germline V gene data show CDR1 as MDHEN and CDR2 as SYDVKM. The CDR3 is 17 amino acids. Unmatched junction bases numbered 3, after V lost 0 bases and J lost 8 bases. The CDR3 coding sequence is TGTGCCAGCAGTTTATGGACTAGCGGGAGGGGAACCAACGTCCTGACTTTC. It encodes CASSLWTSGRGTNVLTF.

This clone was observed a few times. J is TRBJ2-4 and V is TRBV11-3; the D gene is possibly TRBD2 (5 bases). The CDR3 contains 13 residues. V lost 5 bases and J 4 bases, leaving 9 bases between the germline ends. Germline V gives CDR1 SGHNT, CDR2 YENEEA. The CDR3 loop is CASSQTGKNIQYF. The CDR3 bases are TGTGCCAGCAGCCAAACGGGAAAAAACATTCAGTACTTC. Filled out from reference TRBV11-3 and TRBJ2-4, the complete variable domain reads EAGVVQSPRYKIIEKKQPVAFWCNPISGHNTLYWYLQNLGQGPELLIRYENEEAVDDSQLPKDRFSAERLKGVDSTLKIQPAELGDSAVYLCASSQTGKNIQYFGAGTRLSVL.

This clone was picked up one time. This chain joins TRBV29-1 and TRBJ2-1; 7 bases map to TRBD1. The germline V gene encodes CDR1 SQVTM and CDR2 ANQGSEA. CDR3 size: 13 residues. V lost 4 bases and J lost 10; bases outside the gene matches: 10. CDR3 coding DNA: TGCAGCGTTGGAGACAGGGATAGGCGGGAGCAGTTCTTC. Protein: CSVGDRDRREQFF.

The chain combines TRBV7-3 with TRBJ1-1; D is unclear. Germline V CDR1 and CDR2: SGHTA, FQGTGA. The CDR3 consists of 14 residues. With 4 bases removed from V and 1 base from J, the gap between germline ends came to 10 bases. CDR3 region: CASSSYGGNTEAFF. The CDR3 nucleotides read TGTGCCAGCAGCTCCTACGGCGGGAACACTGAAGCTTTCTTT.

This chain links TRBV5-4 with TRBJ2-7; 7 nucleotides align to TRBD1. The CDR3 consists of 15 residues. V trimming: 4 bases; J trimming: 4 bases; junction bases outside the gene matches: 11. Germline loops: CDR1 SGHNT, CDR2 YYREEE (reference sequence). The CDR3 protein is CASSRQGGFGYEQYF. CDR3 sequence (DNA): TGTGCCAGCAGCAGACAGGGCGGATTCGGGTACGAGCAGTACTTC.

V gene TRBV2 combines with J gene TRBJ1-5, with D unresolved. The CDR3 sequence is 14 residues long. CDR1 and CDR2 (germline): SNHLY, FYNNEI. The V end lost 2 bases, the J end lost 7 bases, and 12 bases lay between the germline ends. CDR3 region: CASSESEGGQPQHF. DNA of the CDR3: TGTGCCAGCAGTGAATCCGAGGGCGGCCAGCCCCAGCATTTT.

The rearrangement uses TRBV11-2 and TRBJ2-5; a weak D match, TRBD1 (6 bases). CDR1 is SGHAT, CDR2 FQNNGV, per germline. The CDR3 length is 15 residues. V was trimmed by 4 bases and J by 5 bases, leaving 17 bases between them. CDR3 in amino acids: CASSSGMGAYETQYF. CDR3 coding DNA: TGTGCCAGCAGCTCAGGGATGGGGGCGTACGAGACCCAGTACTTC.